Shown below are 17 T cell receptor beta chains from a single sample sequenced in a study of post-analysis software for immune sequencing data. Antigens of these TCRs are unknown. Every TCR beta cDNA library bore unique molecular identifiers. Using its own MiXCR run on the PCR reads, TCRdb lists one record per CDR3 protein. The table records around 200,000 distinct CDR3 sequences, approximately 30% of them present only once. Points from the study as a whole: Among a few TRBV segments more frequent in patients than controls were TRBV5-6, TRBV5-1 and TRBV20-1.

The sample taken for sequencing was blood. The receptors originated from a girl aged 2-17 years with multiple sclerosis.

The V and J genes are TRBV5-1 and TRBJ2-1; D may correspond to TRBD1 or TRBD2 (5 bases each). TRBJ2-7 matches the DNA end more closely, so the J call is doubtful. This CDR3 contains 16 residues. Germline-derived CDR1 and CDR2 are SGHRS and YFSETQ. For the CDR3, the DNA is TGCGCCAGCTCCCTCCAAGGCAGGGCGGGTTTAAATGAGCAGTACTTC. Its translation: CASSLQGRAGLNEQYF.

The genes are TRBV5-6 and TRBJ2-1; a weak D match, TRBD1 (6 bases). The CDR3 consists of 11 residues. Germline values: CDR1 SGHDT, CDR2 YYEEEE. Trimming left V 6 bases short and J 13 bases short, with 14 bases between. The chain's CDR3 is CASNHRVSQFF. In nucleotides, the CDR3 is TGTGCCAGCAACCACAGGGTCTCTCAGTTCTTC.

In regard to this clonotype: This clone may be a read error of a much larger clone one base away. The J gene is TRBJ2-1, the V gene TRBV11-3; 8 nucleotides match TRBD1. Germline trimming cut 1 base from V and 9 bases from J; bases unmatched to any gene: 11. Germline CDR1 reads SGHNT; CDR2 reads YENEEA. The CDR3 covers 16 residues. CDR3 DNA: TGTGCCAGCAGCTTAGTGGTAACAGGGGGTTGGGGTGAGCAGTTCTTC. This translates into CASSLVVTGGWGEQFF.

In this sample, this clonotype turned up a few times. The chain carries TRBV27 and TRBJ2-2; no reliable D call. CDR1 and CDR2 (germline): MNHEY, SMNVEV (reference sequence). The CDR3 is 12 residues long. Trimming stripped 5 bases from V and 5 bases from J, with 6 bases between. CDR3 residues: CASSTQTGELFF. DNA of the CDR3: TGTGCCAGCAGTACTCAAACCGGGGAGCTGTTTTTT.

This clonotype was detected ten times or more. V gene TRBV28 combines with J gene TRBJ1-2; 9 positions match TRBD1. Germline assignment: CDR1 MDHEN and CDR2 SYDVKM. J was trimmed by 4 bases and V by 6 bases; bases with no gene match: 6. CDR3 length: 14 amino acids. The CDR3 sequence: CASRGQGSSYGYTF. CDR3 coding DNA: TGTGCCAGCAGGGGACAGGGATCCTCCTATGGCTACACCTTC.

The chain combines TRBV29-1 with TRBJ1-1; the D gene is possibly TRBD1 (5 bases). The V and J ends lost 4 bases and 7 bases respectively, with 13 bases between them. The CDR3 is made up of 12 amino acids. Germline lookup yields CDR1 SQVTM and CDR2 ANQGSEA. The CDR3 loop reads CSVAWDGYEAFF. The CDR3 DNA reads TGCAGCGTTGCCTGGGACGGTTATGAAGCTTTCTTT.

Turning to this clonotype: This may be a read error: a much more frequent sequence differs by one nucleotide. This chain connects TRBV12-3 or TRBV12-4 to TRBJ2-1; maybe TRBD1 (6 bases). Trimming took off 6 bases at V and 13 bases at J, with 25 bases between the two ends. The CDR3 totals 15 residues. CDR3 nucleotide sequence: TGTGCCAGCAGCCTAGCTTTCAGGGGATTAGAGACCCAGTTCTTC. Its translation: CASSLAFRGLETQFF.

This clonotype was recorded a few times. This chain joins TRBV11-2 and TRBJ1-1, with unresolved D. V was shortened by 5 bases and J by 5 bases, with 9 bases between the two germline ends. This CDR3 is built from 12 residues. The germline V gene encodes CDR1 SGHAT and CDR2 FQNNGV. CDR3 coding DNA: TGTGCCAGCAGCCTGAAACGTACTGAAGCTTTCTTT. It encodes CASSLKRTEAFF.

V is TRBV29-1 and J is TRBJ2-5, with TRBD2 identical over 11 bases. The CDR3 is 13 amino acids. Germline CDR1 SQVTM, CDR2 ANQGSEA. The J segment lost 0 bases and the V segment lost 8 bases, leaving 2 bases of the junction unmatched. The CDR3 spells CSPTSGNQETQYF. CDR3 coding DNA: TGCAGCCCGACTAGCGGGAACCAAGAGACCCAGTACTTC.

The J gene is TRBJ2-2, the V gene TRBV7-7; TRBD1 is a possible D gene (6 bases). The germline gives CDR1 SSHAT, CDR2 FNYEAQ (reference sequence). The CDR3 length is 13 residues. The CDR3 nucleotides are TGTGCGAGATCAGGGGCCAACACCGGGGAGCTGTTTTTT. Translation gives CARSGANTGELFF.

This chain links TRBV29-1 with TRBJ1-1; D unclear. Trimming shortened V by 1 base and J by 10 bases, and 13 bases separated the two germline ends. Germline lookup yields CDR1 SQVTM and CDR2 ANQGSEA. This CDR3 contains 12 residues. As DNA, the CDR3 is TGCAGCGTTGAAGTATTTCTTGGGCGAGCTTTCTTT. It specifies CSVEVFLGRAFF.

This clonotype appeared many times. The rearrangement joins TRBV2 to TRBJ2-1; D not resolved. The CDR3 consists of 14 residues. The ends were cut back, 2 bases at V and 9 bases at J, with 14 bases in the middle. From germline, CDR1 is SNHLY and CDR2 FYNNEI. The CDR3 sequence: CASSESTVDGEQFF. The CDR3 DNA is TGTGCCAGCAGTGAATCTACAGTAGATGGTGAGCAGTTCTTC. The entire variable domain, with the rest obtained from reference TRBV2 and TRBJ2-1, is as follows: EPEVTQTPSHQVTQMGQEVILRCVPISNHLYFYWYRQILGQKVEFLVSFYNNEISEKSEIFDDQFSVERPDGSNFTLKIRSTKLEDSAMYFCASSESTVDGEQFFGPGTRLTVL.

This clonotype was recorded a few times. This sequence joins TRBV6-6 and TRBJ2-1; 9 nucleotides agree with TRBD2. This CDR3 comprises 16 residues. Germline V gives CDR1 MNHNY, CDR2 SVGAGI (reference sequence). V lost 4 bases, J lost 3 bases, and 7 bases stayed unmatched. As DNA, the CDR3 is TGTGCCAGCAGTTCGCCGTTAGCGGGAGTCTACAATGAGCAGTTCTTC. It yields the protein CASSSPLAGVYNEQFF.

The genes are TRBV20-1 and TRBJ2-5; D could derive from TRBD1 or TRBD2 (5 bases each). The DNA end is a closer match to TRBJ2-7, so the J assignment may be wrong. Germline V gives CDR1 DFQATT, CDR2 SNEGSKA (reference sequence). CDR3 size: 11 residues. The CDR3 nucleotides read TGCAGTGCCCCTAGCAGGGACGAGCAGTACTTC. Its protein is CSAPSRDEQYF.

The rearrangement links TRBV5-1 to TRBJ2-2; 7 bases agree with TRBD2. CDR3 length: 16 residues. Germline CDR1 is SGHRS and CDR2 is YFSETQ. Trimming at V came to 3 bases and at J to 0 bases, leaving 5 bases not matched to a gene. The CDR3 here is CASSWAGTTNTGELFF. Written as DNA, the CDR3 is TGCGCCAGCAGCTGGGCCGGGACTACGAACACCGGGGAGCTGTTTTTT.

This clonotype was recorded many times. V and J are TRBV3-1 and TRBJ1-2; 9 bases match TRBD1. J gave up 1 base and V 1 base, and 1 base lay outside the gene matches. This CDR3 region has 15 residues. Germline CDR1 and CDR2: LGHDT and YNNKEL (reference sequence). The CDR3 DNA sequence: TGTGCCAGCAGCCAAGGGACAGGGGTTAACTATGGCTACACCTTC. Encoded protein: CASSQGTGVNYGYTF.

This clonotype was observed a few times. This chain joins TRBV4-1 and TRBJ1-5; D not certain. V dropped 0 bases and J dropped 3 bases, with 6 bases sitting between them. This CDR3 spans 14 amino acids. CDR1 and CDR2 from the germline V gene are MGHRA and YSYEKL. The CDR3 DNA follows: TGCGCCAGCAGCCAAGATCCCAACAATCAGCCCCAGCATTTT. It codes for CASSQDPNNQPQHF.